Each of the 24 T cell receptor beta chains below was sequenced from the same sample in a study of early T cells in non-severe SARS-CoV-2 infection. TCRdb independently ran MiXCR on the 5' RACE reads; one entry per CDR3 protein. This table has under 45,000 distinct CDR3 sequences, roughly 7.9% appearing once. The sample was whole blood, taken at baseline. The source of these receptors is an adult who was a healthcare worker with PCR-confirmed SARS-CoV-2 infection or an uninfected control (not recorded which).

The chain uses TRBV30 and TRBJ2-7, with TRBD1 as a possible D gene (5 bases). This CDR3 has 12 amino acids. With 1 base removed from V and 5 bases from J, the gap between germline ends came to 9 bases. Germline lookup yields CDR1 GTSNPN and CDR2 SVGIG (reference sequence). CDR3 loop: CAWSAQVNEQYF. The CDR3 nucleotides read TGTGCCTGGAGTGCACAGGTCAACGAGCAGTACTTC.

This chain links TRBV4-1 with TRBJ2-1; TRBD1 is a possible D gene (7 bases). Germline assignment: CDR1 MGHRA and CDR2 YSYEKL. Trimming shortened V by 8 bases and J by 9 bases, and 14 bases separated the two germline ends. The CDR3 sequence is 12 residues long. For the CDR3, the DNA is TGCGCCAGCGGGGTCCAGGGGGGTGAGCAGTTCTTC. Protein: CASGVQGGEQFF.

The sample holds a few counts of this clonotype. The J gene is TRBJ2-7, the V gene TRBV28; TRBD1 matches 8 bases. CDR3 size: 15 residues. CDR1 is MDHEN and CDR2 is SYDVKM in the germline V gene. V was pared by 6 bases and J by 1 base, with 8 bases of the junction left unmatched. The CDR3 DNA reads as TGTGCCAGCAGCTCGACAGGGGCCCAATCCTACGAGCAGTACTTC. Residues: CASSSTGAQSYEQYF.

This chain uses TRBV30 with TRBJ1-2; D perhaps matches TRBD1 (5 bases). V lost 2 bases, J lost 3 bases, and 7 bases lay in between. CDR1 is GTSNPN, CDR2 SVGIG, per germline (reference sequence). CDR3 length: 12 amino acids. The CDR3 nucleotides are TGTGCCTGGAGTATGACAGACTATGGCTACACCTTC. Residues: CAWSMTDYGYTF.

There are a few counts of this clonotype. The chain has TRBV5-1 and TRBJ1-1; the D is unclear. Germline V gene lookup returns CDR1 SGHRS and CDR2 YFSETQ. The CDR3 sequence is 14 residues long. The germline V and J ends were trimmed by 1 base and 3 bases, with 10 bases remaining between them. The CDR3 reads CASSLRQEDTEAFF. CDR3 bases: TGCGCCAGCAGCTTGAGGCAGGAGGACACTGAAGCTTTCTTT.

With respect to this clonotype: Possible read error: a much larger clone is one base away. The rearrangement uses TRBV10-3 and TRBJ2-6, with 7 nucleotides matching TRBD2. The CDR3 spans 16 residues. CDR1 is ENHRY, CDR2 SYGVKD, per germline. The CDR3: CAITASPLGGGNVLTF. In DNA form, the CDR3 reads TGTGCCATCACAGCCTCCCCTTTGGGGGGGGGCAACGTCCTGACTTTC.

This clonotype was recorded many times. The chain carries TRBV19 and TRBJ2-1; 7 bases are shared with TRBD2. Looked up from germline, CDR1 is LNHDA and CDR2 is SQIVND (reference sequence). Trimming at V came to 5 bases and at J to 8 bases, leaving 12 bases not matched to a gene. The CDR3 is 15 amino acids. The CDR3 region has the DNA TGTGCCAGTAGTTGGTCCGGCTTGGGGGGGGATGAGCAGTTCTTC. This translates into CASSWSGLGGDEQFF.

This clonotype showed up just a few times. This chain connects TRBV7-9 to TRBJ2-3; 7 nucleotides match TRBD1. Germline values: CDR1 SEHNR, CDR2 FQNEAQ (reference sequence). CDR3 length equals 16 residues. V shed 3 bases and J 3 bases; nucleotides not matched to a gene: 9. CDR3 sequence reads: CASSFPTGKRTDTQYF. The CDR3 region has the DNA TGTGCCAGCAGCTTCCCGACAGGGAAGAGAACAGATACGCAGTATTTT. The full variable domain, with the rest looked up from reference TRBV7-9 and TRBJ2-3, is DTGVSQNPRHKITKRGQNVTFRCDPISEHNRLYWYRQTLGQGPEFLTYFQNEAQLEKSRLLSDRFSAERPKGSFSTLEIQRTEQGDSAMYLCASSFPTGKRTDTQYFGPGTRLTVL.

The gene calls are TRBV4-1 and TRBJ2-1; TRBD1 matches at 8 bases. The V gene's germline CDR1 is MGHRA and CDR2 YSYEKL. CDR3 length equals 16 residues. With V trimmed by 0 bases and J by 5 bases, 6 bases remained unmatched. The CDR3 nucleotides are TGCGCCAGCAGCCAAGATCCAGGGGGCAAGAACAATGAGCAGTTCTTC. It encodes CASSQDPGGKNNEQFF.

The J gene is TRBJ2-7, the V gene TRBV12-5; 9 bases are shared with TRBD1. The CDR3 has 20 residues. CDR1 and CDR2 from the germline V gene are LGHNT and FRNRAP. V shed 2 bases, J shed 0 bases, and the junction held 17 bases outside the gene matches. CDR3 sequence reads: CASGLTSGQGPGPLSYEQYF. The DNA of the CDR3 is TGTGCTAGTGGTTTGACATCGGGACAGGGCCCTGGTCCCCTCTCCTACGAGCAGTACTTC. Full variable domain (rest looked up from reference TRBV12-5 and TRBJ2-7): DARVTQTPRHKVTEMGQEVTMRCQPILGHNTVFWYRQTMMQGLELLAYFRNRAPLDDSGMPKDRFSAEMPDATLATLKIQPSEPRDSAVYFCASGLTSGQGPGPLSYEQYFGPGTRLTVT.

Ten or more counts support this clonotype. The V and J genes are TRBV28 and TRBJ2-2; D is perhaps TRBD2 (5 bases). The CDR3 covers 14 residues. Trimming shortened V by 5 bases and J by 4 bases, and 11 bases separated the two germline ends. The germline V gene encodes CDR1 MDHEN and CDR2 SYDVKM. As DNA, the CDR3 is TGTGCCAGCAGTCCCCAAAGCGGCACCGGGGAGCTGTTTTTT. Its translation: CASSPQSGTGELFF.

This clonotype was recorded a few times. The chain couples TRBV5-1 to TRBJ2-2; 7 positions match TRBD1. This CDR3 region has 15 residues. Trimming took 4 bases from V and 4 from J; bases not matched to a gene: 7. Germline V gives CDR1 SGHRS, CDR2 YFSETQ. The CDR3 here is CASSARQGGTGELFF. CDR3 nucleotide sequence: TGCGCCAGCAGCGCGCGACAGGGTGGCACCGGGGAGCTGTTTTTT. Full variable domain (outside the CDR3, taken from reference TRBV5-1 and TRBJ2-2): KAGVTQTPRYLIKTRGQQVTLSCSPISGHRSVSWYQQTPGQGLQFLFEYFSETQRNKGNFPGRFSGRQFSNSRSEMNVSTLELGDSALYLCASSARQGGTGELFFGEGSRLTVL.

This sequence joins TRBV3-1 and TRBJ2-2; D is uncertain. Trimming left V 2 bases short and J 6 bases short, with 10 bases between. Germline CDR1 LGHDT, CDR2 YNNKEL (reference sequence). The CDR3 sequence is 14 residues long. CDR3 sequence (DNA): TGTGCCAGCAGCCAATCCAAGATCCCCGGGGAGCTGTTTTTT. This sequence encodes CASSQSKIPGELFF.

The CDR3 sequence: CASSSVGLYGYTF. The CDR3 region has the DNA TGTGCCAGCAGTTCAGTAGGTCTTTATGGCTACACCTTC. The chain has TRBV27 and TRBJ1-2; D unclear. This CDR3 has 13 amino acids. CDR1 and CDR2 (germline): MNHEY, SMNVEV (reference sequence). V lost 4 bases and J 5 bases, leaving 11 bases between the germline ends.

The chain joins TRBV5-1 to TRBJ2-6; possibly TRBD1 for D (6 bases). In germline, CDR1 is SGHRS, CDR2 YFSETQ. The CDR3 covers 16 residues. V lost 2 bases and J lost 0, with 9 bases in between. The CDR3 protein is CASSLGQTSGANVLTF. CDR3 bases: TGCGCCAGCAGCTTAGGACAGACCTCTGGGGCCAACGTCCTGACTTTC.

This clonotype was observed many times. The chain couples TRBV6-5 to TRBJ2-7; tentatively, D is TRBD2 (5 bases). The CDR3 totals 13 residues. V was shortened by 10 bases and J by 2 bases, with 15 bases between the two germline ends. The germline gives CDR1 MNHEY, CDR2 SVGAGI. CDR3 protein: CATLREFAYEQYF. Here the CDR3 DNA reads TGTGCCACCCTGAGGGAATTTGCCTACGAGCAGTACTTC.

This clonotype was recorded a few times. This chain links TRBV6-5 with TRBJ1-2, with TRBD1 identical over 7 bases. The CDR3 is made up of 16 amino acids. The V gene's germline CDR1 is MNHEY and CDR2 SVGAGI. V shed 0 bases, J shed 4 bases, and the junction held 8 bases outside the gene matches. Written as DNA, the CDR3 is TGTGCCAGCAGTTACTCTTGGCGACAGGGATTCTATGGCTACACCTTC. Amino acid sequence: CASSYSWRQGFYGYTF.

This clonotype came up many times. The chain recombines TRBV7-9 with TRBJ2-1, with 8 bases aligning to TRBD2. The CDR3 length is 13 residues. V lost 4 bases and J lost 8; bases outside the gene matches: 4. Germline CDR1 is SEHNR and CDR2 is FQNEAQ (reference sequence). The CDR3 sequence: CASSSGLADEQFF. The DNA for the CDR3 is TGTGCCAGCAGCTCAGGACTAGCCGATGAGCAGTTCTTC.

In its sample, this clonotype was seen many times. The rearrangement links TRBV12-3 or TRBV12-4 to TRBJ2-2; 8 nucleotides line up with TRBD1. V lost 10 bases and J lost 7; bases outside the gene matches: 8. CDR3 length equals 13 residues. This CDR3 reads CATQTGDGGELFF. The CDR3 DNA reads as TGTGCCACCCAGACAGGGGATGGCGGGGAGCTGTTTTTT.

This clonotype occurred a few times. At one end, the junction sequence differs from germline, possibly due to a read error. The genes are TRBV7-7 and TRBJ2-1; possibly TRBD2 for D (7 bases). The CDR3 sequence is 16 residues long. Looked up from germline, CDR1 is SSHAT and CDR2 is FNYEAQ (reference sequence). The CDR3 DNA follows: TGTGCTAGCAGCCCTAGGGCGGGGGCCCAGTACAATGAGCAGTTCTTC. Encoded protein: CASSPRAGAQYNEQFF.

In its sample, this clonotype was seen many times. The chain couples TRBV12-3 or TRBV12-4 to TRBJ2-3; 9 nucleotides line up with TRBD2. Losses at the gene ends were 6 bases for V and 2 bases for J; bases not matched to a gene: 9. The CDR3 is made up of 16 amino acids. CDR3 protein: CASSRGIAGDTDTQYF. Written as DNA, the CDR3 is TGTGCCAGCAGCCGCGGGATAGCGGGGGACACAGATACGCAGTATTTT.

This clonotype was picked up a small number of times. The V call is TRBV2, the J call TRBJ2-1, with TRBD1 matching 7 bases. The CDR3 totals 12 residues. V was clipped by 7 bases and J by 8 bases; unmatched bases: 5. Germline values: CDR1 SNHLY, CDR2 FYNNEI. The CDR3 nucleotides read TGTGCCAGCATGCACAGGGGCTATGAGCAGTTCTTC. This translates into CASMHRGYEQFF.

The table lists this clonotype with many counts. This chain links TRBV12-3 or TRBV12-4 with TRBJ1-6; maybe TRBD1 (6 bases). This CDR3 contains 15 residues. The V end was cut by 3 bases, the J end by 7 bases, with 13 bases between. CDR3: CASSFRDTSNSPLHF. CDR3 coding DNA: TGTGCCAGCAGTTTTCGGGACACAAGCAATTCACCCCTCCACTTT.

The chain uses TRBV6-2 or TRBV6-3 and TRBJ2-5; unclear D gene. The CDR3 covers 11 residues. CDR1 is MNHEY and CDR2 is SVGEGT in the germline V gene. V was clipped by 7 bases and J by 4 bases, with 7 bases between them. CDR3: CASKMRETQYF. Here the CDR3 DNA reads TGTGCCAGCAAGATGAGAGAGACCCAGTACTTC.